The T cell receptor (beta chain) described here comes from a study of blood T cell repertoires in COVID-19. Whole-study context: Both acute and convalescent COVID-19 samples were obtained from the United States, Italy and Spain. Sources were T cells, B-cell-depleted T cells, or PBMCs; the material itself was cDNA or gDNA.

Authors' methods: Cell counts per sample came from amplifying reference gene primers. Only in-frame clones appear in the TCRdb table, and some are missing; sequencing was by immunoSEQ multiplex PCR. V and J calls and clone size come straight from that table; D and trimming were deduced from the DNA. The sample includes 200,000 to 300,000 clones, over 85% of them seen just once. Researchers sorted participants into cohorts using their self-reported clinical history. Germline loops: CDR1 MDHEN, CDR2 SYDVKM. V was trimmed by 4 bases and J by 11 bases, leaving 17 bases between them. The CDR3 has 13 residues.

The sequencing input was PBMCs or T cells enriched from blood (not recorded which). This TCR was sampled from a woman younger than 45 with acute COVID-19. The chain combines TRBV28 with TRBJ1-1; D unclear. DNA of the CDR3: TGTGCCAGCAGTTCCATAACAGCCTCTTACGCTTTCTTT. As protein: CASSSITASYAFF. Supplemented by reference TRBV28 and TRBJ1-1, the full variable domain reads DVKVTQSSRYLVKRTGEKVFLECVQDMDHENMFWYRQDPGLGLRLIYFSYDVKMKEKGDIPEGYSVSREKKERFSLILESASTNQTSMYLCASSSITASYAFFGQGTRLTVV.